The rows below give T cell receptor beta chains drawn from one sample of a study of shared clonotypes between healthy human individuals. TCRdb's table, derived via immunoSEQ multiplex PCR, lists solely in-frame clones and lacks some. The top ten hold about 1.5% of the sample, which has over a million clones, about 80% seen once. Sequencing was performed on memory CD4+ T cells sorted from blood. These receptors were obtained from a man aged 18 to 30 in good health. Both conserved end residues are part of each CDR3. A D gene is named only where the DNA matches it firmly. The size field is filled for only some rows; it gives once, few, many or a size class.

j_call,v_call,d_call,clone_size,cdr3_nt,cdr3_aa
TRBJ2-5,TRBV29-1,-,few,TGCAGCGTCGAAGGGACTTCGAGGGGAGAGACCCAGTACTTC,CSVEGTSRGETQYF
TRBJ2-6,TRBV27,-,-,TGTGCCAGCAGTTTAAAGGTCAGCTCTGGGGCCAACGTCCTGACTTTC,CASSLKVSSGANVLTF
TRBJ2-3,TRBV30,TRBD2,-,TGTGCCTGGAGGCTGCTAGCGGGGGGCACTAGCACAGATACGCAGTATTTT,CAWRLLAGGTSTDTQYF
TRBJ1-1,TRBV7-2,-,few,TGTGCCAGCAGCTCGGTTCCTGAAGCTTTCTTT,CASSSVPEAFF
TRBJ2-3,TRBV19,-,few,TGTGCCAGTAGTACCGCCACAGGGATCGGAACAGATACGCAGTATTTT,CASSTATGIGTDTQYF
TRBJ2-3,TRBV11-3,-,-,TGTGCCAGCAGCCAGAGAGCGGGCCGCACAGATACGCAGTATTTT,CASSQRAGRTDTQYF
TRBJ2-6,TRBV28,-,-,TGTGCCAGCAGTTTAATCGGCTCCTCGGGGGCCAACGTCCTGACTTTC,CASSLIGSSGANVLTF
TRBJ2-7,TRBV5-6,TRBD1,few,TGTGCCAGCAGCTTTAACAGGGGCGAGCAGTACTTC,CASSFNRGEQYF
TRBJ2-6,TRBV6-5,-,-,TGTGCCAGCAGTCCCGTTAGGGGGGCCAACGTCCTGACTTTC,CASSPVRGANVLTF
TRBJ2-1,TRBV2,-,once,TGTGCCAGCAAAGAACTAAGAATCAATGAGCAGTTCTTC,CASKELRINEQFF
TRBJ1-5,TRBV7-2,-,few,TGTGCCAGCAGCTTAGAACAGGGTTATCAGCCCCAGCATTTT,CASSLEQGYQPQHF
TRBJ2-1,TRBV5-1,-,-,TGCGCCAGCAGCTCCAGGGTGGAGTACAATGAGCAGTTCTTC,CASSSRVEYNEQFF
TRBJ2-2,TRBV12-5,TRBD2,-,TGTGCTAGTGGTTTGAGGCTAGCGGGGGCCACGAACACCGGGGAGCTGTTTTTT,CASGLRLAGATNTGELFF
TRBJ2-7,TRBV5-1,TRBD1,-,TGCGCCAGCAGGGGCGGACAGGCCTACGAGCAGTACTTC,CASRGGQAYEQYF
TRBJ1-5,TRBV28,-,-,TGTGCCAGCAGTTCGCCTGAGGGGGGTAATCAGCCCCAGCATTTT,CASSSPEGGNQPQHF
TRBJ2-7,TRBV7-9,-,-,TGTGCCAGCAGCTTAATCACCGGGACCGTTGACTCCTACGAGCAGTACTTC,CASSLITGTVDSYEQYF
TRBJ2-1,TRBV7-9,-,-,TGTGCCAGCAGCTTAGCAGGGGGTGATCACAATGAGCAGTTCTTC,CASSLAGGDHNEQFF
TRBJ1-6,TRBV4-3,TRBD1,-,TGCGCCAGCAGCCACGTCCCGGGACAGGGCGCCTTTTATAATTCACCCCTCCACTTT,CASSHVPGQGAFYNSPLHF
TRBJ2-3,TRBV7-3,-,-,TGTGCCAGCAGCTTAACAGGAACTAGCACAGATACGCAGTATTTT,CASSLTGTSTDTQYF
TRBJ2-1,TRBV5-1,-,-,TGCGCCAGCAGCTTGAAAAGGGGAGGCAATGAGCAGTTCTTC,CASSLKRGGNEQFF
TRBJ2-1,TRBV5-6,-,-,TGTGCCAGCAGCTTTCTGGCGAGTAATGAGCAGTTCTTC,CASSFLASNEQFF
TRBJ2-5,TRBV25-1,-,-,TGTGCCAGCAGTGGCGGAGAGACCCAGTACTTC,CASSGGETQYF
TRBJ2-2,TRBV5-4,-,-,TGTGCCAGCAGCTTGGCGGCTATCACCGGGGAGCTGTTTTTT,CASSLAAITGELFF
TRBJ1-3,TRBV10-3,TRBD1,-,TGTGCCATCAGTGGACAGGGTTCGGGAAACACCATATATTTT,CAISGQGSGNTIYF
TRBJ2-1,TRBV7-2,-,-,TGTGCCAGCAGTCTAGATAATGGTTCCTACAATGAGCAGTTCTTC,CASSLDNGSYNEQFF
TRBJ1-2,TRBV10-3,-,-,TGTGCCATCAGTGAGGGGGCCCAGGGGTCCGGGAGCTACACCTTC,CAISEGAQGSGSYTF
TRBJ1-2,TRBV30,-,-,TGTGCCCGTGAACCTATGGACAGTTATGGTGGCTACACCTTC,CAREPMDSYGGYTF